Sequencing of this TCR beta chain was carried out in a study of blood T cell repertoires in COVID-19. CDR3 length: 17 residues. Trimming cost V 1 base and J 0 bases, with 12 bases left between them. CDR1 is SGHTA and CDR2 is FQGNSA in the germline V gene. Clones were read by immunoSEQ multiplex PCR, and TCRdb kept only the in-frame ones, dropping some. The sample holds 410,000 or so clones, around nine tenths seen once. Sequenced input: peripheral blood. This sequence originates from a woman aged 40-49 years with COVID-19, enrolled during active disease. The chain uses TRBV7-2 and TRBJ1-4; D call uncertain. DNA for the CDR3: TGTGCCAGCAGCTTAGTGTCTTACGGGGCAACTAATGAAAAACTGTTTTTT. Amino acids: CASSLVSYGATNEKLFF.